The 5 T cell receptor beta chains below were found in one sample sequenced in a study of radiotherapy plus CTLA-4 blockade in lung cancer. Data came from immunoSEQ multiplex PCR; TCRdb stores just in-frame clones and leaves some out. The table includes around 91,000 clones, almost 90% detected once. Sequencing used peripheral blood, obtained from a patient treated with radiotherapy plus ipilimumab. These receptor sequences come from a human donor with non-small cell lung cancer that progressed on radiotherapy plus ipilimumab.

The count of this clone is one. The chain has TRBV7-3 and TRBJ1-2, with TRBD1 matching 7 bases. Germline assignment: CDR1 SGHTA and CDR2 FQGTGA. Trimming took 0 bases from V and 8 from J; bases not matched to a gene: 6. The length of the CDR3 is 14 residues. The DNA of the CDR3 is TGTGCCAGCAGCTTAACCCCTGAACAGGGGGGCTACACCTTC. Its translation: CASSLTPEQGGYTF.

The CDR3 is CATTHKLTYEQYF. The DNA for the CDR3 is TGTGCCACCACACACAAGCTAACCTACGAGCAGTACTTC. The chain employs TRBV6-6 and TRBJ2-7; D is unclear. Per the germline V gene, CDR1 is MNHNY and CDR2 is SVGAGI (reference sequence). This CDR3 comprises 13 residues. V was clipped by 10 bases and J by 2 bases, with 15 bases between them.

This rearrangement joins TRBV5-6 to TRBJ2-1; D call uncertain. This CDR3 has 12 amino acids. Germline V gives CDR1 SGHDT, CDR2 YYEEEE. Between the trimmed V and J ends, which lost 5 bases and 6 bases, there was a span of 9 bases. The CDR3 region is CASSYPPNEQFF. In DNA form, the CDR3 reads TGTGCCAGCAGTTACCCCCCCAATGAGCAGTTCTTC.

This clone was picked up a small number of times. The chain uses TRBV18 and TRBJ1-1; D remains unclear. The V end was cut by 2 bases, the J end by 1 base, with 8 bases between. Germline-derived CDR1 and CDR2 are KGHSH and LQKENI. This CDR3 has 14 residues. Here the CDR3 reads CASSPVGPNTEAFF. CDR3 coding DNA: TGTGCCAGCTCACCAGTGGGCCCGAACACTGAAGCTTTCTTT.

V is TRBV18 and J is TRBJ2-5; weak D call: TRBD1 (6 bases). V lost 2 bases to trimming and J lost 1 base, with 11 bases between them. CDR3 size: 15 residues. Germline loops: CDR1 KGHSH, CDR2 LQKENI. The CDR3 here is CASSPNRVPQETQYF. The DNA for the CDR3 is TGTGCCAGCTCACCAAACAGGGTCCCCCAAGAGACCCAGTACTTC.